The 20 T cell receptor beta chains below were found in one sample sequenced in a study of OX40 agonist ivuxolimab in advanced cancers. Only in-frame clones appear in the TCRdb table, and some are missing; sequencing was by immunoSEQ multiplex PCR. Among more than 70,000 clones listed, approximately 90% were seen once. The sample here was CD4+ or CD8+ T cells sorted from blood, taken in a trial of the OX40 agonist ivuxolimab. The receptors were gathered from an adult with an advanced solid tumor such as melanoma, head and neck, liver or kidney cancer.

This sequence joins TRBV7-2 and TRBJ2-5; 7 nucleotides match TRBD2. The CDR3 totals 13 residues. Germline CDR1 and CDR2: SGHTA and FQGNSA. V shed 5 bases, J shed 5 bases, and the junction held 5 bases outside the gene matches. The CDR3 coding sequence is TGTGCCAGCAGCAGTAGCGGGCGCGAGACCCAGTACTTC. Its translation is CASSSSGRETQYF.

The V gene is TRBV28, the J gene TRBJ2-7; no clear D gene. This CDR3 comprises 16 residues. CDR1 MDHEN and CDR2 SYDVKM come from the germline V gene. Trimming removed 2 bases from V and 0 bases from J, with 14 bases in between. CDR3 DNA: TGTGCCAGCAGTTTAGTAGCAGTCCCAAGCTCCTACGAGCAGTACTTC. This gives the protein CASSLVAVPSSYEQYF.

This rearrangement joins TRBV18 to TRBJ1-5; D call uncertain. CDR3 length: 13 amino acids. Germline CDR1 and CDR2: KGHSH and LQKENI. Trimming pared 3 bases from V and 2 bases from J, leaving 5 bases between. The CDR3 region has the DNA TGTGCCAGCTCACCGGTGGGCAATCAGCCCCAGCATTTT. This gives the protein CASSPVGNQPQHF.

This chain connects TRBV5-1 to TRBJ2-5; 11 nucleotides agree with TRBD2. In germline, CDR1 is SGHRS, CDR2 YFSETQ. There are 19 residues in the CDR3. V shed 4 bases, J shed 2 bases, and the junction held 16 bases outside the gene matches. CDR3 DNA: TGCGCCAGCAGCCTCGGACAGGGGCTAGCGGGAGGTCTTCAAGAGACCCAGTACTTC. The encoded protein is CASSLGQGLAGGLQETQYF.

This chain uses TRBV7-2 with TRBJ2-7; 12 nucleotides match TRBD2. With V trimmed by 5 bases and J by 6 bases, 11 bases remained unmatched. Germline-derived CDR1 and CDR2 are SGHTA and FQGNSA. The CDR3 has 16 residues. CDR3 in amino acids: CASSLNLLAGGLEQYF. CDR3 DNA sequence: TGTGCCAGCAGCCTGAATCTACTAGCGGGAGGCCTCGAGCAGTACTTC.

The chain has TRBV4-3 and TRBJ2-4; tentative D call: TRBD1 (5 bases). V lost 2 bases and J 9 bases, leaving 17 bases between the germline ends. The CDR3 runs 15 residues. CDR1 LGHNA and CDR2 YSLEER come from the germline V gene. CDR3 region: CASSQSLQGGSIQYF. For the CDR3, the DNA is TGCGCCAGCAGCCAATCTCTCCAGGGCGGAAGCATTCAGTACTTC.

The rearrangement joins TRBV6-7 to TRBJ1-1; D unresolved. TRBV6-7 is an ORF for which the function is uncertain. V lost 6 bases, J lost 10 bases, and 21 bases lay in between. This CDR3 spans 14 amino acids. CDR3 DNA sequence: TGTGCCAGCAGCGACGCCCAAGGTATCGTAGGAGCTTTCTTT. It specifies CASSDAQGIVGAFF.

This clone was observed a handful of times. The CDR3 protein is CASSVGTGANQPQHF. In nucleotides, the CDR3 is TGTGCCAGCAGCGTTGGGACAGGGGCGAATCAGCCCCAGCATTTT. J is TRBJ1-5 and V is TRBV9, with TRBD1 matching over 10 bases. Germline-derived CDR1 and CDR2 are SGDLS and YYNGEE. The CDR3 extends over 15 amino acids. J was trimmed by 4 bases and V by 2 bases; bases with no gene match: 3.

In this sample, this clone turned up a few times. This chain connects TRBV5-8 to TRBJ1-5; no clear D gene. The CDR3 covers 18 residues. Trimming pared 2 bases from V and 1 base from J, leaving 19 bases between. Per germline, CDR1 SGHTS and CDR2 YDEGEE. The CDR3 region has the DNA TGTGCCAGCAGCTTCTCCCTGGGGTTGGGATGGAGCAATCAGCCCCAGCATTTT. It specifies CASSFSLGLGWSNQPQHF.

The V gene is TRBV5-1, the J gene TRBJ2-1; 9 bases align to TRBD2. The CDR3 covers 17 residues. The junction had 12 bases not matched to a gene; V was cut back by 5 bases and J by 3 bases. The germline gives CDR1 SGHRS, CDR2 YFSETQ. The CDR3 coding sequence is TGCGCCAGCAGTTTTCCTTTAGCGGGAGTGGGCTACAATGAGCAGTTCTTC. It yields the protein CASSFPLAGVGYNEQFF.

The chain is built from TRBV7-8 and TRBJ1-4, with TRBD1 as a possible D gene (5 bases). Deletions cut 0 bases from V and 3 bases from J, with 14 bases between. In germline, CDR1 is SGHVS, CDR2 FQNEAQ. The CDR3 contains 17 residues. The CDR3 bases are TGTGCCAGCAGCTTAGCAGGAGGCAGGGCACCTAATGAAAAACTGTTTTTT. This codes for CASSLAGGRAPNEKLFF.

The chain combines TRBV9 with TRBJ2-3; TRBD1 matches 8 bases. The CDR3 has 16 amino acids. Looked up from germline, CDR1 is SGDLS and CDR2 is YYNGEE. Trimming removed 4 bases from V and 0 bases from J; junction bases left unmatched: 7. The CDR3, as DNA: TGTGCCAGCAGCATCCGGACAGGGCTTAGCACAGATACGCAGTATTTT. Translation gives CASSIRTGLSTDTQYF.

This chain connects TRBV27 to TRBJ2-1; 13 positions match TRBD2. V shed 5 bases, J shed 8 bases, and the junction held 12 bases outside the gene matches. This CDR3 has 17 amino acids. From germline, CDR1 is MNHEY and CDR2 SMNVEV (reference sequence). CDR3 residues: CASSTNPGTSGIHEQFF. Here the CDR3 DNA reads TGTGCCAGCAGTACCAATCCCGGGACTAGCGGGATCCATGAGCAGTTCTTC.

The V call is TRBV7-3, the J call TRBJ1-5; TRBD1 might be the D (5 bases). Trimming cost V 2 bases and J 2 bases, with 13 bases left between them. The CDR3 is 16 amino acids. Germline lookup yields CDR1 SGHTA and CDR2 FQGTGA. In DNA form, the CDR3 reads TGTGCCAGCAGCTTAGCCCCATGGGGGGGCAATCAGCCCCAGCATTTT. This translates into CASSLAPWGGNQPQHF.

The chain carries TRBV6-5 and TRBJ2-3, with D hard to call. Between the trimmed V and J ends, which lost 6 bases and 4 bases, there was a span of 11 bases. This CDR3 is built from 13 residues. CDR1 and CDR2 (germline): MNHEY, SVGAGI. This chain's CDR3 is CASRDIGADTQYF. Here the CDR3 DNA reads TGTGCCAGCAGGGATATTGGGGCAGATACGCAGTATTTT.

The chain links TRBV9 to TRBJ2-7; no clear D. This CDR3 is built from 14 residues. Germline V gene sequence: CDR1 SGDLS, CDR2 YYNGEE. V dropped 0 bases and J dropped 4 bases, with 11 bases sitting between them. The CDR3 here is CASSVAFGPYEQYF. CDR3 sequence (DNA): TGTGCCAGCAGCGTAGCTTTCGGGCCATACGAGCAGTACTTC. Combining the CDR3 with reference TRBV9 and TRBJ2-7 gives the whole variable domain DSGVTQTPKHLITATGQRVTLRCSPRSGDLSVYWYQQSLDQGLQFLIQYYNGEERAKGNILERFSAQQFPDLHSELNLSSLELGDSALYFCASSVAFGPYEQYFGPGTRLTVT.

This chain links TRBV19 with TRBJ1-3; D gene unclear. There are 15 residues in the CDR3. Germline V gene lookup returns CDR1 LNHDA and CDR2 SQIVND (reference sequence). Trimming took off 0 bases at V and 0 bases at J, with 6 bases between the two ends. The CDR3 reads CASSIDRGSGNTIYF. Written as DNA, the CDR3 is TGTGCCAGTAGTATAGATCGCGGCTCTGGAAACACCATATATTTT.

J is TRBJ2-3 and V is TRBV6-1; perhaps TRBD1 as D (6 bases). Trimming cost V 8 bases and J 8 bases, with 23 bases left between them. From germline, CDR1 is MNHNS and CDR2 SASEGT. This CDR3 has 15 residues. The CDR3 sequence is CASSFRTEEFATQYF. CDR3 nucleotides: TGTGCCAGCTCCTTTAGGACAGAGGAGTTTGCTACGCAGTATTTT.

This chain connects TRBV28 to TRBJ1-1, with no clear D. The germline CDR1 and CDR2 sequences are MDHEN and SYDVKM. Trimming left V 5 bases short and J 4 bases short, with 8 bases between. The CDR3 is 12 amino acids. This CDR3 is CASSTPTTEAFF. In DNA, the CDR3 is TGTGCCAGCAGTACCCCGACCACTGAAGCTTTCTTT.

The J gene is TRBJ2-5, the V gene TRBV5-5, with a tentative D call TRBD1 (6 bases). Trimming took 2 bases from V and 5 from J, leaving 13 bases between them. The CDR3 sequence is 14 residues long. Germline CDR1 SGHKS, CDR2 YYEKEE (reference sequence). CDR3 amino acids: CASSFMGAQETQYF. The DNA for the CDR3 is TGTGCCAGCAGCTTTATGGGGGCGCAGGAGACCCAGTACTTC.